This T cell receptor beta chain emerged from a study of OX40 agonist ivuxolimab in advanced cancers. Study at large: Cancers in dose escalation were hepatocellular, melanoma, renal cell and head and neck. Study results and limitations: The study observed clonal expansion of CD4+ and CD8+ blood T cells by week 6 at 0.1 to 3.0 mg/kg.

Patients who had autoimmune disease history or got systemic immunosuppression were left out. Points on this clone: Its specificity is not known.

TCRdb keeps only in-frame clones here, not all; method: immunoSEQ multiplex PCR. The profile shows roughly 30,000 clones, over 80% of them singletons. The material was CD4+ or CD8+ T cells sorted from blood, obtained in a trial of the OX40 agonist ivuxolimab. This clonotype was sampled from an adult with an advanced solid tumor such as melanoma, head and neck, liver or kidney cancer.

The CDR3 DNA reads as TGCGCCAGCACGGAGCGGGGGGCCGCGAACACCGGGGAGCTGTTTTTT. Translated, it gives CASTERGAANTGELFF. The J gene is TRBJ2-2, the V gene TRBV4-1, with 9 bases aligning to TRBD2. The CDR3 is 16 residues long. CDR1 is MGHRA, CDR2 YSYEKL, per germline. Trimming cost V 7 bases and J 0 bases; bases outside gene matches: 6.